This T cell receptor (beta chain) was recovered during a study of human T cells and chemical hapten exposure. TCRdb passed the RACE reads through MiXCR, listing each CDR3 protein once. The profile shows about 82,000 distinct CDR3 sequences, 10% to 15% of them singletons. Time point described: patch test 3, about 24 weeks after DPC sensitization. This sample's treatment: therapeutic diphenylcyclopropenone sensitization with weekly scalp DPC. General observations from the study: There was alopecia in the donors, so their immune response may differ from that of healthy people.

Germline V gene sequence: CDR1 SGHAT, CDR2 FQNNGV. Between the trimmed V and J ends, which lost 5 bases and 1 base, there was a span of 14 bases. The CDR3 extends over 15 amino acids. The table lists this clonotype with many counts. Its antigen is as yet unknown. The rearrangement links TRBV11-2 to TRBJ1-1; TRBD1 is a possible D gene (5 bases). The TCR was taken from a woman in her 50s with alopecia areata. Some clones in this sample may be carry-over from other donors' samples. This specimen was whole blood, taken in connection with sensitization to the hapten diphenylcyclopropenone (DPC). The CDR3 DNA reads TGTGCCAGCAGCCCCATCGGGGCAGCGAACACTGAAGCTTTCTTT. Translating gives CASSPIGAANTEAFF.